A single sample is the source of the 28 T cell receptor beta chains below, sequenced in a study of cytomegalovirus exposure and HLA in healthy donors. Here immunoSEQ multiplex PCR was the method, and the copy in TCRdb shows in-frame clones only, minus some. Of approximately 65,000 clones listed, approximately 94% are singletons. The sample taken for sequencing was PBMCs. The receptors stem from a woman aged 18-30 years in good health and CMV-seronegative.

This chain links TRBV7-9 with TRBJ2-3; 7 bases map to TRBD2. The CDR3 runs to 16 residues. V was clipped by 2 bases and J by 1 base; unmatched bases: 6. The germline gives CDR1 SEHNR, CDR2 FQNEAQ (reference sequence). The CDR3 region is CASSLNQGGGTDTQYF. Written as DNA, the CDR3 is TGTGCCAGCAGCTTAAATCAGGGAGGGGGCACAGATACGCAGTATTTT. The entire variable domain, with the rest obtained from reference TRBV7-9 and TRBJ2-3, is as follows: DTGVSQNPRHKITKRGQNVTFRCDPISEHNRLYWYRQTLGQGPEFLTYFQNEAQLEKSRLLSDRFSAERPKGSFSTLEIQRTEQGDSAMYLCASSLNQGGGTDTQYFGPGTRLTVL.

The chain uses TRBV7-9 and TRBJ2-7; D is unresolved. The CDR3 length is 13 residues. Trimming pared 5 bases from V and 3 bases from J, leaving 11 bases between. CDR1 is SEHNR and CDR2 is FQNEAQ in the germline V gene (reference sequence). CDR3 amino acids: CASSPPISYEQYF. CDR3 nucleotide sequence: TGTGCCAGCAGCCCTCCCATCAGCTACGAGCAGTACTTC.

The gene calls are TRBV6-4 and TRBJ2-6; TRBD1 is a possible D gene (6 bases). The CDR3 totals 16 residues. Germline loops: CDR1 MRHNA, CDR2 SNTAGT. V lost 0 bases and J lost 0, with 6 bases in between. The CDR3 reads CASSDSDSSGANVLTF. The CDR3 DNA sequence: TGTGCCAGCAGTGACTCGGACAGCTCTGGGGCCAACGTCCTGACTTTC.

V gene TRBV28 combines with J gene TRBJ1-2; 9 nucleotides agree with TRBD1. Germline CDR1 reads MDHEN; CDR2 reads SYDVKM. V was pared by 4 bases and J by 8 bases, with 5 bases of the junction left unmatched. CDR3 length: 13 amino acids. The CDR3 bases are TGTGCCAGCAGTTCGGGACAGGGATTAGGCTACACCTTC. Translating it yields CASSSGQGLGYTF.

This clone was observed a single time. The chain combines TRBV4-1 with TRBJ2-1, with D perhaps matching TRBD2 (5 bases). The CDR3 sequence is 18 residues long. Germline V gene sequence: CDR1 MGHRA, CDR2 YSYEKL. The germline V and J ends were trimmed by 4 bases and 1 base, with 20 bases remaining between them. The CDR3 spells CASSRGPGERSSYNEQFF. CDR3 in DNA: TGCGCCAGCAGCCGAGGACCCGGGGAGCGGAGTTCCTACAATGAGCAGTTCTTC.

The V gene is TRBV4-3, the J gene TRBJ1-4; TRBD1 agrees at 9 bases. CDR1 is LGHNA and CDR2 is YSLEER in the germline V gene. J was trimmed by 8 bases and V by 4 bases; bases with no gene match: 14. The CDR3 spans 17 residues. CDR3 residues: CASSPHPFGTGTEKLFF. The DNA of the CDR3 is TGCGCCAGCAGCCCCCACCCTTTCGGGACAGGGACCGAAAAACTGTTTTTT.

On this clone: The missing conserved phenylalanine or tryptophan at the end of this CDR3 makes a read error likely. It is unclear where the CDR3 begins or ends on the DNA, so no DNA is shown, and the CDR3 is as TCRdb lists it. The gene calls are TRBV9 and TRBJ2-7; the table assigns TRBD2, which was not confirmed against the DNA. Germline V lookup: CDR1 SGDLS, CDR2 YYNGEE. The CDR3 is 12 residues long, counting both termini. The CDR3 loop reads CASSDRTSGLTG.

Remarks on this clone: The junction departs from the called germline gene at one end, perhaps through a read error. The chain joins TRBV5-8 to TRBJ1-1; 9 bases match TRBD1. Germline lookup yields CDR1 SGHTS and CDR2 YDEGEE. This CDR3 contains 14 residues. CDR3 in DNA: TGTGCCAGCAGCTTGGAACAGGGGGCTCCTGATGCTTTCTTT. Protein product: CASSLEQGAPDAFF. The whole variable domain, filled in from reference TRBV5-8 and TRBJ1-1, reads EAGVTQSPTHLIKTRGQQATLRCSPISGHTSVYWYQQALGLGLQFLLWYDEGEERNRGNFPPRFSGRQFPNYSSELNVNALELEDSALYLCASSLEQGAPDAFFGQGTRLTVV.

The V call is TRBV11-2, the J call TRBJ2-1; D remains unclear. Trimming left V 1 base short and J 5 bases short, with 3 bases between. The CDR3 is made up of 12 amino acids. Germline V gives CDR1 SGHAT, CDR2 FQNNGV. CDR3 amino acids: CASSLVDNEQFF. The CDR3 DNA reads TGTGCCAGCAGCTTAGTCGACAATGAGCAGTTCTTC.

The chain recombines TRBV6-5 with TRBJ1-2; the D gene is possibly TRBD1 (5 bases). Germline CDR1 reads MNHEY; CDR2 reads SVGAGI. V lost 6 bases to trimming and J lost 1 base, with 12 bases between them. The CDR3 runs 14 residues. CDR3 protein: CASRPIQDNYGYTF. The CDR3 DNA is TGTGCCAGCAGGCCTATACAGGATAACTATGGCTACACCTTC.

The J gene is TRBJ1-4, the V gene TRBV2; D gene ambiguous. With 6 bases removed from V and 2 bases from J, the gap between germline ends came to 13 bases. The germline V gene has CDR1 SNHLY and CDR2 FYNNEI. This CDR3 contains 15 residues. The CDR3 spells CASSQEFSTNEKLFF. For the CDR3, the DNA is TGTGCCAGCAGCCAGGAATTCTCGACTAATGAAAAACTGTTTTTT.

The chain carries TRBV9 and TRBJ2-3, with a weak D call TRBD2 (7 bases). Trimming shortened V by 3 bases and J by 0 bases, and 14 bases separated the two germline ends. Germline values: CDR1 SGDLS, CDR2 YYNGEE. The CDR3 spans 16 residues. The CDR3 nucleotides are TGTGCCAGCAGCGCGAGGGGGAGGGCTAGCACAGATACGCAGTATTTT. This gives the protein CASSARGRASTDTQYF.

The CDR3 nucleotides are TGTGCCAGCAGTTCCCAAATCAGGGTCCCTGAAGCTTTCTTT. Translation: CASSSQIRVPEAFF. The chain uses TRBV6-6 and TRBJ1-1; a possible D gene is TRBD1 (5 bases). The CDR3 is 14 amino acids. V was pared by 4 bases and J by 6 bases, with 15 bases between. Germline CDR1 and CDR2: MNHNY and SVGAGI (reference sequence).

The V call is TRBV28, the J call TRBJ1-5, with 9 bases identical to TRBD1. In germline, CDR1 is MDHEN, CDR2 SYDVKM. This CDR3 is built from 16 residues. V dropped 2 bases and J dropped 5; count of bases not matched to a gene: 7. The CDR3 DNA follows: TGTGCCAGCAGTTTACCCCCGGGACAGGGAGATCAGCCCCAGCATTTT. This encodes CASSLPPGQGDQPQHF. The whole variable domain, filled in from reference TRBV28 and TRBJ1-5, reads DVKVTQSSRYLVKRTGEKVFLECVQDMDHENMFWYRQDPGLGLRLIYFSYDVKMKEKGDIPEGYSVSREKKERFSLILESASTNQTSMYLCASSLPPGQGDQPQHFGDGTRLSIL.

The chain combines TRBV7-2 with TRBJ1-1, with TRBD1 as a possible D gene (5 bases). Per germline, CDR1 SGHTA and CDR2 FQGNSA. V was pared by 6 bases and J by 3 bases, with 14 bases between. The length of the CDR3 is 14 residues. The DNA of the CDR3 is TGTGCCAGCAGTTTCCAGGGAGGGCACACTGAAGCTTTCTTT. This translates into CASSFQGGHTEAFF.

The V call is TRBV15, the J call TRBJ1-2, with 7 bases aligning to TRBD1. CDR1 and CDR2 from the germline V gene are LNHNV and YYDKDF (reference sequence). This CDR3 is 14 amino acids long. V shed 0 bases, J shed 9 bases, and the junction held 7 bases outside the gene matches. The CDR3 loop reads CATSRDRQGVRYTF. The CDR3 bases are TGTGCCACCAGCAGAGATAGGCAGGGGGTTCGCTACACCTTC.

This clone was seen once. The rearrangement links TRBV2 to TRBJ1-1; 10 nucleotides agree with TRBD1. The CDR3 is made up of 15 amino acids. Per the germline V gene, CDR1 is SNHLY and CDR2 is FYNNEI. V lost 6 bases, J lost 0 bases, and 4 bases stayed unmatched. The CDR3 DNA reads TGTGCCAGCAGAGGGACAGGGGCAATGAACACTGAAGCTTTCTTT. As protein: CASRGTGAMNTEAFF.

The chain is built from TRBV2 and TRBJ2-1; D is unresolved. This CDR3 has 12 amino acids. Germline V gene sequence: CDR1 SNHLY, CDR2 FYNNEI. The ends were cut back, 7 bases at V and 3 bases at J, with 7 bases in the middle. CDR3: CASNVGYNEQFF. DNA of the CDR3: TGTGCCAGCAACGTCGGCTACAATGAGCAGTTCTTC.

CDR3 sequence: CASTPTWNTEAFF. CDR3 nucleotide sequence: TGTGCCAGCACCCCGACTTGGAACACTGAAGCTTTCTTT. The chain couples TRBV7-9 to TRBJ1-1; no definite D call. The length of the CDR3 is 13 residues. V was pared by 7 bases and J by 1 base, with 10 bases between. Germline lookup yields CDR1 SEHNR and CDR2 FQNEAQ (reference sequence).

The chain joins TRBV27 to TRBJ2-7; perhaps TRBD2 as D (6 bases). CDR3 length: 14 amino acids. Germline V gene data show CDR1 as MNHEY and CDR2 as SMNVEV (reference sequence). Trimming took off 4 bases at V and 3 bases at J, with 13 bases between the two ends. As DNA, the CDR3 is TGTGCCAGCAGTTCCGGGGACTCGCACTACGAGCAGTACTTC. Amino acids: CASSSGDSHYEQYF.

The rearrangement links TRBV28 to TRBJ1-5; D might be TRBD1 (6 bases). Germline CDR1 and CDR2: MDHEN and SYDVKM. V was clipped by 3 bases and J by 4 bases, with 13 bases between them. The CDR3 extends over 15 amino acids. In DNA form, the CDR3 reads TGTGCCAGCAGTTTCGTACAGGGCGGTAATCAGCCCCAGCATTTT. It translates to CASSFVQGGNQPQHF.

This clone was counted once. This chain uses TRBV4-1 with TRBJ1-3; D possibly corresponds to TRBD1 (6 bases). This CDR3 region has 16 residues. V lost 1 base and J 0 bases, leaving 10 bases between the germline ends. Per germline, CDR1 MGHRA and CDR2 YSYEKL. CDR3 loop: CASSQVTGSSGNTIYF. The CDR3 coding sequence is TGCGCCAGCAGCCAAGTAACAGGGTCCTCTGGAAACACCATATATTTT.

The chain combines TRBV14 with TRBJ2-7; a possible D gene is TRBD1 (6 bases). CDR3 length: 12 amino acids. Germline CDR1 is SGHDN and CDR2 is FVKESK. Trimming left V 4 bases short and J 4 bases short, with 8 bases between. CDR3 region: CASSPGVYEQYF. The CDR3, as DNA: TGTGCCAGCAGCCCAGGGGTGTACGAGCAGTACTTC.

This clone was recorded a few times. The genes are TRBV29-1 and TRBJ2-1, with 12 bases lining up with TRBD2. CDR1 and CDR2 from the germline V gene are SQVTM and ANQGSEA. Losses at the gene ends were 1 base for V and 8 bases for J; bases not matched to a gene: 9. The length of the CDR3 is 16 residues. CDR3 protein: CSVEVRLAGVVDEQFF. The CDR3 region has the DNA TGCAGCGTTGAAGTGAGACTAGCGGGAGTAGTGGATGAGCAGTTCTTC.

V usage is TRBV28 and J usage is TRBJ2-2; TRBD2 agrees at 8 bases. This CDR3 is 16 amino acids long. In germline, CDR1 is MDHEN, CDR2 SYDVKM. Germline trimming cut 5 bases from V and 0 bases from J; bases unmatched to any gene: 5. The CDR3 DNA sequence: TGTGCCAGCAGTCTCGGACTAGCCGCGAACACCGGGGAGCTGTTTTTT. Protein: CASSLGLAANTGELFF. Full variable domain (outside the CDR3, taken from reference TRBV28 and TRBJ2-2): DVKVTQSSRYLVKRTGEKVFLECVQDMDHENMFWYRQDPGLGLRLIYFSYDVKMKEKGDIPEGYSVSREKKERFSLILESASTNQTSMYLCASSLGLAANTGELFFGEGSRLTVL.

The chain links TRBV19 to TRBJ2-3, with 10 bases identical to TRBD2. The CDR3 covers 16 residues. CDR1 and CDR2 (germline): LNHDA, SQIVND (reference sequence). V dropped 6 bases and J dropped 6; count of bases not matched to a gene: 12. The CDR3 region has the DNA TGTGCCAGTAGCTTGGGGAGCGGGGGGGCCGGGGATACGCAGTATTTT. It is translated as CASSLGSGGAGDTQYF.

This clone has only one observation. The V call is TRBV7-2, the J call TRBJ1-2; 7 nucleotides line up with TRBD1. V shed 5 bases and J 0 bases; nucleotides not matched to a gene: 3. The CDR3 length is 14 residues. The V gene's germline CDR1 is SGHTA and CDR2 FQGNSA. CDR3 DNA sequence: TGTGCCAGCAGCCCAGGGACAGCTAACTATGGCTACACCTTC. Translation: CASSPGTANYGYTF.

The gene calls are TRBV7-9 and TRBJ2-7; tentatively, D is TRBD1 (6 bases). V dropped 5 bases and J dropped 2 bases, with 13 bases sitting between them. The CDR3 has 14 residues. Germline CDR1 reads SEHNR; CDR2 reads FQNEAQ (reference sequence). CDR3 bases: TGTGCCAGCAGCCAAACAGGGATCACCTACGAGCAGTACTTC. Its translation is CASSQTGITYEQYF.